Listed below are T cell receptor beta chains from one sample, sequenced in a study of early T cells in non-severe SARS-CoV-2 infection. TCRdb called the 5' RACE reads again in MiXCR, with one record for every CDR3 protein. The sample shows approximately 50,000 distinct CDR3 sequences, around 7.7% of them seen only once. Material: whole blood. The receptors stem from an adult who was a healthcare worker with PCR-confirmed SARS-CoV-2 infection or an uninfected control (not recorded which). The CDR3 runs from the conserved cysteine through the conserved F or W. D genes are given only for firm matches. A clone size is listed for some rows: how often the clone was seen (once, few, many), or a class if it is expanded.

abundance	d_gene	v_gene	j_gene	CDR3aa	CDR3nt
many	-	TRBV6-4	TRBJ2-1	CASGESSYNEQFF	TGTGCCAGCGGCGAGAGCTCCTACAATGAGCAGTTCTTC
-	-	TRBV28	TRBJ1-1	CASSSTQGFGHTEAFF	TGTGCCAGCAGTTCCACGCAGGGATTCGGCCACACTGAAGCTTTCTTT
many	-	TRBV12-3/TRBV12-4	TRBJ1-3	CASSSRDGNSGNTIYF	TGTGCCAGCAGTTCCCGTGACGGAAACTCTGGAAACACCATATATTTT
few	-	TRBV6-5	TRBJ2-7	CASRRQESSYEQYF	TGTGCCAGCAGGCGACAGGAAAGCTCCTACGAGCAGTACTTC
-	-	TRBV5-8	TRBJ2-3	CASAGGQTITDTQYF	TGTGCCTCCGCTGGAGGACAGACAATCACAGATACGCAGTATTTT
many	-	TRBV18	TRBJ1-4	CASSPVADNEKLFF	TGTGCCAGCTCACCCGTGGCAGACAATGAAAAACTGTTTTTT
-	-	TRBV4-3	TRBJ1-1	CASSTRGTGMNTEAFF	TGCGCCAGCAGCACGAGGGGCACAGGGATGAACACTGAAGCTTTCTTT
-	-	TRBV18	TRBJ2-3	CASSPGQETDTQYF	TGTGCCAGCTCACCGGGGCAGGAGACTGATACGCAGTATTTT
many	-	TRBV4-3	TRBJ1-3	CASSQDLAGATTINTIYF	TGCGCCAGCAGCCAAGACCTAGCGGGGGCCACCACTATAAACACCATATATTTT
many	TRBD1	TRBV3-1	TRBJ1-1	CASSQERLQGAATEAFF	TGTGCCAGCAGCCAAGAAAGGCTACAGGGGGCCGCCACTGAAGCTTTCTTT
many	TRBD2	TRBV4-3	TRBJ2-5	CASSQDRVLAEETQYF	TGCGCCAGCAGCCAAGATAGGGTACTAGCGGAAGAGACCCAGTACTTC
many	-	TRBV6-5	TRBJ1-6	CASSYSNPASSPLHF	TGTGCCAGCAGTTACTCAAACCCGGCGAGTTCACCCCTCCACTTT
many	TRBD1	TRBV12-3/TRBV12-4	TRBJ1-2	CASSLGRRQGVFGYTF	TGTGCCAGCAGTTTAGGACGGAGACAGGGGGTATTCGGCTACACCTTC
few	-	TRBV5-1	TRBJ2-7	CASSLGPAYEQYF	TGCGCCAGCAGCTTGGGACCAGCCTACGAGCAGTACTTC
many	TRBD1	TRBV28	TRBJ2-3	CASSLPITGTGADTQYF	TGTGCCAGCAGTTTACCCATTACCGGGACAGGGGCAGATACGCAGTATTTT
few	-	TRBV20-1	TRBJ2-5	CSARVPGAKETQYF	TGCAGTGCTAGAGTCCCGGGGGCCAAGGAGACCCAGTACTTC
few	-	TRBV20-1	TRBJ2-1	CSANHRVNEQFF	TGCAGTGCTAATCACAGGGTCAATGAGCAGTTCTTC
many	-	TRBV27	TRBJ2-1	CASSPTGSSYNEQFF	TGTGCCAGCAGTCCCACGGGGAGCTCCTACAATGAGCAGTTCTTC
many	-	TRBV5-4	TRBJ1-6	CASSLAGPNSPLHF	TGTGCCAGCAGCTTGGCAGGGCCGAATTCACCCCTCCACTTT
many	TRBD1	TRBV19	TRBJ2-7	CASSIGDRGYEQYF	TGTGCCAGTAGTATCGGTGACAGGGGCTACGAGCAGTACTTC
many	-	TRBV29-1	TRBJ2-7	CSVGRNSYEQYF	TGCAGCGTTGGGCGCAACTCCTACGAGCAGTACTTC
many	-	TRBV7-2	TRBJ1-6	CASSLGIASPLHF	TGTGCCAGCAGCTTAGGTATAGCATCACCCCTCCACTTT
-	-	TRBV20-1	TRBJ2-7	CSANYEQYF	TGCAGTGCTAACTACGAGCAGTACTTC
many	TRBD2	TRBV28	TRBJ2-1	CASSKSGDYNSYNEQFF	TGTGCCAGCAGTAAAAGCGGGGACTACAACTCCTACAATGAGCAGTTCTTC
many	-	TRBV12-3/TRBV12-4	TRBJ1-3	CASSPMQRSSGNTIYF	TGTGCCAGCAGTCCTATGCAGAGGAGCTCTGGAAACACCATATATTTT